This T cell receptor (beta chain) was identified during a study of T cells after posttransplantation cyclophosphamide. Whole-study results and caveats: TRB clonality was highly associated with recipient CMV seropositivity and reactivation.

Of note for this clone: Its antigen is undetermined.

The repertoire was sequenced with immunoSEQ multiplex PCR; TCRdb's copy has only in-frame clones and lacks some. The sample contains about 47,000 clones, around nine tenths of which appear only once. The source of this sequence is a woman aged 50 to 60 in good health and a related stem cell transplant donor. Sequenced input: PBMCs.

The CDR3 spells CASSFGSSGISYEQYF. The CDR3 DNA reads as TGCGCCAGCAGCTTCGGGTCTAGCGGGATCTCTTACGAGCAGTACTTC. V usage is TRBV5-1 and J usage is TRBJ2-7; 9 bases line up with TRBD2. This CDR3 region has 16 residues. Germline V gene lookup returns CDR1 SGHRS and CDR2 YFSETQ. Trimming took 2 bases from V and 4 from J; bases not matched to a gene: 10.